One sample yielded the 10 T cell receptor beta chains listed below, sequenced in a study of blood T cell repertoires in COVID-19. The assay was immunoSEQ multiplex PCR, and TCRdb's table has in-frame clones only and misses some. Of 100,000 to 150,000 clones in the sample, around 80% were seen once. The specimen was peripheral blood. The receptor source for this set is a man under 40 with COVID-19, enrolled during active disease.

In regard to this clone: This CDR3 is also generated by other DNA sequences in the sample. The chain carries TRBV2 and TRBJ1-3; 7 nucleotides match TRBD1. J gave up 4 bases and V 6 bases, and 3 bases lay outside the gene matches. The V gene's germline CDR1 is SNHLY and CDR2 FYNNEI. The CDR3 has 13 residues. Here the CDR3 DNA reads TGTGCCAGCAGCGGACAGGAGGGAAACACCATATATTTT. Translated, it gives CASSGQEGNTIYF.

The chain joins TRBV30 to TRBJ1-5; 7 nucleotides agree with TRBD1. Losses at the gene ends were 3 bases for V and 1 base for J; bases not matched to a gene: 6. This CDR3 has 15 amino acids. Germline CDR1 and CDR2: GTSNPN and SVGIG (reference sequence). DNA for the CDR3: TGTGCCTGGAGCATCGGGACAGCGAGCAATCAGCCCCAGCATTTT. It yields the protein CAWSIGTASNQPQHF. Variable domain in full (rest from reference TRBV30 and TRBJ1-5): SQTIHQWPATLVQPVGSPLSLECTVEGTSNPNLYWYRQAAGRGLQLLFYSVGIGQISSEVPQNLSASRPQDRQFILSSKKLLLSDSGFYLCAWSIGTASNQPQHFGDGTRLSIL.

This clone came up a few times. The genes are TRBV6-5 and TRBJ2-1; 9 bases are a match to TRBD1. V dropped 6 bases and J dropped 1; count of bases not matched to a gene: 4. This CDR3 has 15 amino acids. In germline, CDR1 is MNHEY, CDR2 SVGAGI. CDR3 loop: CASSRQGGSYNEQFF. The CDR3 bases are TGTGCCAGCAGCCGACAGGGGGGATCCTACAATGAGCAGTTCTTC.

The J gene is TRBJ1-1, the V gene TRBV11-3, with D perhaps TRBD1 (6 bases). CDR3 length: 13 residues. V lost 6 bases and J 6 bases, leaving 14 bases between the germline ends. The germline gives CDR1 SGHNT, CDR2 YENEEA. The chain's CDR3 is CASSPSGVAEAFF. The CDR3 DNA reads TGTGCCAGCAGTCCCTCAGGGGTCGCTGAAGCTTTCTTT.

The V gene is TRBV12-5, the J gene TRBJ1-2, with D uncertain. The CDR3 is 16 residues long. Germline assignment: CDR1 LGHNT and CDR2 FRNRAP. V dropped 3 bases and J dropped 8 bases, with 22 bases sitting between them. Written as DNA, the CDR3 is TGTGCTAGTGGTTTAGACCGACGGGTGACCCCTAGAGGCTACACCTTC. Amino acid sequence: CASGLDRRVTPRGYTF.

V gene TRBV19 combines with J gene TRBJ2-3, with 7 bases matching TRBD1. CDR1 and CDR2 (germline): LNHDA, SQIVND (reference sequence). Trimming removed 5 bases from V and 3 bases from J; junction bases left unmatched: 11. The CDR3 extends over 16 amino acids. In DNA, the CDR3 is TGTGCCAGTAGTGATCCACAGGGGTTAGGGACAGATACGCAGTATTTT. This gives the protein CASSDPQGLGTDTQYF.

This chain connects TRBV7-6 to TRBJ2-6, with D uncertain. Germline CDR1 and CDR2: SGHVS and FNYEAQ. The V end was cut by 4 bases, the J end by 0 bases, with 16 bases between. The CDR3 sequence is 18 residues long. Here the CDR3 reads CASSSFEWAPSGANVLTF. Written as DNA, the CDR3 is TGTGCCAGCAGCTCGTTCGAATGGGCTCCCTCTGGGGCCAACGTCCTGACTTTC.

This chain links TRBV5-1 with TRBJ1-1; TRBD1 aligns across 7 bases. Germline V gene data show CDR1 as SGHRS and CDR2 as YFSETQ. V dropped 3 bases and J dropped 0; count of bases not matched to a gene: 2. The CDR3 spans 14 residues. CDR3 sequence (DNA): TGCGCCAGCAGCTGGGGACAGATGAACACTGAAGCTTTCTTT. The encoded protein is CASSWGQMNTEAFF.

The chain is built from TRBV7-3 and TRBJ1-2, with D perhaps matching TRBD1 (6 bases). Germline CDR1 reads SGHTA; CDR2 reads FQGTGA. The length of the CDR3 is 15 residues. The V end was cut by 5 bases, the J end by 4 bases, with 17 bases between. In nucleotides, the CDR3 is TGTGCCAGCAGCGATCAACCGGGACATAGCTATGGCTACACCTTC. It translates to CASSDQPGHSYGYTF.

The chain combines TRBV6-5 with TRBJ1-1; weak D call: TRBD1 (6 bases). CDR3 length: 14 residues. Per germline, CDR1 MNHEY and CDR2 SVGAGI. Trimming removed 6 bases from V and 3 bases from J, with 14 bases in between. Written as DNA, the CDR3 is TGTGCCAGCAGGAGGGGGGGGGTCGACACTGAAGCTTTCTTT. Encoded protein: CASRRGGVDTEAFF.